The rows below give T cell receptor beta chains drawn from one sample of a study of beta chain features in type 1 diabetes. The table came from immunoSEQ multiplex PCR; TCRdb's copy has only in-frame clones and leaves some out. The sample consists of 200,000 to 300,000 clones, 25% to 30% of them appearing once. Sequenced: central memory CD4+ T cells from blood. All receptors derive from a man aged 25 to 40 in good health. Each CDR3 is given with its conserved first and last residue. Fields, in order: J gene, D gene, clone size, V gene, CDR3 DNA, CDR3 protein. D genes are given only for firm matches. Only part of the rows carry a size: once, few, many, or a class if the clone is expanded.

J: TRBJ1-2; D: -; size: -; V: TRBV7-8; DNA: TGTGCCAGCAGCTTGGGACACCCATCCTATGGCTACACCTTC; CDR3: CASSLGHPSYGYTF
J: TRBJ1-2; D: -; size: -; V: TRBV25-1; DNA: TGTGCCAGCTCAAGGGTGGCGGGCTCGGGCTACACCTTC; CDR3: CASSRVAGSGYTF
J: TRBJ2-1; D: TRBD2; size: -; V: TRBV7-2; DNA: TGTGCCAGCAGCTTGGCCGGGACTACTTTCGTAGATGAGCAGTTCTTC; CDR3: CASSLAGTTFVDEQFF
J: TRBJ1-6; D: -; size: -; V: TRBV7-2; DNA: TGTGCCAGCAGCTTCAATTGGGGGGCAGCATCACCCCTCCACTTT; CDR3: CASSFNWGAASPLHF
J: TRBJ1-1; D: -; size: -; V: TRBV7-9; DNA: TGTGCCAGCAGCGAAGGACCCCACGGGACTGAAGCTTTCTTT; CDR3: CASSEGPHGTEAFF
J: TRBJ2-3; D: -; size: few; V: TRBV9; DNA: TGTGCCAGCAGCGCCCACGGGACGGGAACAGATACGCAGTATTTT; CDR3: CASSAHGTGTDTQYF
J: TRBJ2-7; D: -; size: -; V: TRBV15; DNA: TGTGCCACCAGCAGAGATCCGTTCTACGAGCAGTACTTC; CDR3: CATSRDPFYEQYF
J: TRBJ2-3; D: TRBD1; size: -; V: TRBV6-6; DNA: TGTGCCAGCAAATTCAACAGGGGGCAGTCAGATACGCAGTATTTT; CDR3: CASKFNRGQSDTQYF
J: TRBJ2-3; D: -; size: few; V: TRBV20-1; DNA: TGCAGTGTAAGCCCCGGGGATACGCAGTATTTT; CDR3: CSVSPGDTQYF
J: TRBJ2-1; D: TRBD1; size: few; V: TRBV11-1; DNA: TGTGCCAGCAGCTTGGGGACAGGGACAGATGAGCAGTTCTTC; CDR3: CASSLGTGTDEQFF
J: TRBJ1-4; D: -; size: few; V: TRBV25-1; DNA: TGTGCCAGCATGGGAGCGGTTAGATTTAATGAAAAACTGTTTTTT; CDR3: CASMGAVRFNEKLFF
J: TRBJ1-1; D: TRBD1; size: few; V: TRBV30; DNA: TGTGCCTGGACTCCCGGACAGGCGAACACTGAAGCTTTCTTT; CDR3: CAWTPGQANTEAFF
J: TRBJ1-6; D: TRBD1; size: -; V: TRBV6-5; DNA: TGTGCCAGCAGACTGACAGGGGTAAATTCACCCCTCCACTTT; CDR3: CASRLTGVNSPLHF
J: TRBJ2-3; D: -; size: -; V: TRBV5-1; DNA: TGCGCCAGCAGCTTGCACCAAGATACGCAGTATTTT; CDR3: CASSLHQDTQYF
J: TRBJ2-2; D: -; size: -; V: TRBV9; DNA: TGTGCCAGCAGCCCACAGGTCTCTAGAAACACCGGGGAGCTGTTTTTT; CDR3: CASSPQVSRNTGELFF
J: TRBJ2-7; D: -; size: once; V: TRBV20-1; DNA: TGCAGTGCTGAGTTGGAGTACGAGCAGTACTTC; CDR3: CSAELEYEQYF
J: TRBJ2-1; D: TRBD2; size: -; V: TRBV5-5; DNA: TGTGCCAGCAGCCACCGGACTAGCGGGGGGTTTATCTACAATGAGCAGTTCTTC; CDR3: CASSHRTSGGFIYNEQFF
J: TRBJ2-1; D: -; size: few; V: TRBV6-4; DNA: TGTGCCAGCACCTCCAACCCGGGACAAGGGTATGTGTTCTTC; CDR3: CASTSNPGQGYVFF
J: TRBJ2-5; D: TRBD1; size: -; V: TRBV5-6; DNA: TGTGCCAGCAGCTGGGACAGGGGAGTAGGGACCCAGTACTTC; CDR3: CASSWDRGVGTQYF
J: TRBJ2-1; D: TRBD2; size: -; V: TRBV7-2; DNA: TGTGCCAGCAGCCCGCGGGGGGGCTCCTACAATGAGCAGTTCTTC; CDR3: CASSPRGGSYNEQFF
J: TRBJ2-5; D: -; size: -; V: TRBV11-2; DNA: TGTGCCAGCAGCCTCCAAGGCTGGGTGGGGGAGACCCAGTACTTC; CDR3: CASSLQGWVGETQYF
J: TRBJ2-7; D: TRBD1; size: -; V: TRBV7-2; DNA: TGTGCCAGCAGCTTGTCCCGGGACAGGACCTACGAGCAGTACTTC; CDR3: CASSLSRDRTYEQYF
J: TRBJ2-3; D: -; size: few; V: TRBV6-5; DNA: TGTGCCAGCAGTTCCCGGAAAGCGGGTTTTGGAGATACGCAGTATTTT; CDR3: CASSSRKAGFGDTQYF
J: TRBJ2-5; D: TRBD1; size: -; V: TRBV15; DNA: TGTGCCACCAGCAAGGACAGGGGGCGCCGCGGGGCCCAGTACTTC; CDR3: CATSKDRGRRGAQYF
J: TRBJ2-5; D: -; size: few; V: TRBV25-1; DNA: TGTGCCACCGGCCGAGGGGGGCAAGAGACCCAGTACTTC; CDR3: CATGRGGQETQYF
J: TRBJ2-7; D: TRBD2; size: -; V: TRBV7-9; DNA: TGTGCCAGCGGTCCAGGGTCTGGGCGGGGGACCACCTACGAGCAGTACTTC; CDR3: CASGPGSGRGTTYEQYF
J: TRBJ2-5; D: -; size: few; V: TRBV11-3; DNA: TGTGCCAGCAGTGAGAATCAAGAGACCCAGTACTTC; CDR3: CASSENQETQYF
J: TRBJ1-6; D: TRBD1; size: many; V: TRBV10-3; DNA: TGTGCCATCAGTGAGGTCGGACAGGGATCCTCACCCCTCCACTTT; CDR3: CAISEVGQGSSPLHF
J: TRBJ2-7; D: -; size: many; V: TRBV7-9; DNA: TGTGCCAGCAGCGCCAGCGGGTCATGGGACGAGCAGTACTTC; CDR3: CASSASGSWDEQYF
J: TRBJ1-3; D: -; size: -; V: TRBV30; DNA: TGTGCCTGGAGTGTAACGTACTCTGGAAACACCATATATTTT; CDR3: CAWSVTYSGNTIYF
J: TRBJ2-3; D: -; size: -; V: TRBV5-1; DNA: TGCGCCAGTCAGGGTCCACTAAGCACAGATACGCAGTATTTT; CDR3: CASQGPLSTDTQYF
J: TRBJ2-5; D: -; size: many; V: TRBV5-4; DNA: TGTGCCAGCAGCTTGGGACCCGACCGGGGTCGGGAGACCCAGTACTTC; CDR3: CASSLGPDRGRETQYF
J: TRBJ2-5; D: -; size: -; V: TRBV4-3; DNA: TGCGCCAGCAGTCCTACTGGGGGCTCAGAGACCCAGTACTTC; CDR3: CASSPTGGSETQYF
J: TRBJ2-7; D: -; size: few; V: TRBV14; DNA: TGTGCCAGCAGCCGCGCCGGGATGTACTACGAGCAGTACTTC; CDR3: CASSRAGMYYEQYF
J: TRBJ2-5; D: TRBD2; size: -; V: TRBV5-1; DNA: TGCGCCAGCAGCTTCAGCGGGGAAAAAGAGACCCAGTACTTC; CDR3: CASSFSGEKETQYF
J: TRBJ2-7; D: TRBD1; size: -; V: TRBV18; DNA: TGTGCCAGCTCACGGGGACAGGGTGAGCAGTACTTC; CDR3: CASSRGQGEQYF
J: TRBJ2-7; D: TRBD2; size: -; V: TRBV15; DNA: TGTGCCACCAGCAGAGATTGGGGGGGACTAGGCGAGCAGTACTTC; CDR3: CATSRDWGGLGEQYF
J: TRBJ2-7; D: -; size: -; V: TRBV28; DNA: TGTGCCAGCAGTTTGGAACAGGGAGGCTCCTACGAGCAGTACTTC; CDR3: CASSLEQGGSYEQYF
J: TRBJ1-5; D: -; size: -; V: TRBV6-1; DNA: TGTGCCAGCAGTGGTGAGGGAACTCAGCCCCAGCATTTT; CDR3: CASSGEGTQPQHF
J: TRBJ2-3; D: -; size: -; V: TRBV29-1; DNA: TGCAGCGTTGCGCAGGGATATGGGGAAGACACGCAGTATTTT; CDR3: CSVAQGYGEDTQYF
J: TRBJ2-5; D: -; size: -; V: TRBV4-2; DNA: TGTGCCAGCAGCCAAGAGGGGGAGGAGACCCAGTACTTC; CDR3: CASSQEGEETQYF
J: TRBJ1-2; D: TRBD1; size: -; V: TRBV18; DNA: TGTGCCAGCTCACCAGGACAGGGAAACTATGGCTACACCTTC; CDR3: CASSPGQGNYGYTF
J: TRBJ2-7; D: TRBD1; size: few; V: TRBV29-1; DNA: TGCAGCGTTACCCGGGACAGCTACGAGCAGTACTTC; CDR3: CSVTRDSYEQYF
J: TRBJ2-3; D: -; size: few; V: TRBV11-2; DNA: TGTGCCAGCAGCGCCACTAGAACAGATACGCAGTATTTT; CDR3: CASSATRTDTQYF
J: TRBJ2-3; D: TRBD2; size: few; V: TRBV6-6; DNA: TGTGCCAGCAGTTCGACTAGCGGGGGCACAGATACGCAGTATTTT; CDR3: CASSSTSGGTDTQYF
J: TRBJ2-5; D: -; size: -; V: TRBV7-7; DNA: TGTGCCAGCAGCTTTACCGCGGGGAACCAAGAGACCCAGTACTTC; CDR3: CASSFTAGNQETQYF
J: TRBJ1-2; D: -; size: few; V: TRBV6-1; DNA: TGTGCCAGCAGTGACGGTAATGACGGTAACTATGGCTACACCTTC; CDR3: CASSDGNDGNYGYTF
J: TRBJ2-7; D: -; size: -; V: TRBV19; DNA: TGTGCCAGTAGTACCCGGACGGGACCCGAGCAGTACTTC; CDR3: CASSTRTGPEQYF
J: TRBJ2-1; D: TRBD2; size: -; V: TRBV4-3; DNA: TGCGCCAGCAGCCAAAGATGGACTAGCGGTTACAATGAGCAGTTCTTC; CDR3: CASSQRWTSGYNEQFF
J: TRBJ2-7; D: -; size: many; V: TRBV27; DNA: TGCCCCGGGCCGGTTGAGCAGTACTTC; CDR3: CPGPVEQYF
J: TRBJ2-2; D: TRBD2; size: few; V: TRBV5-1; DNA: TGCGCCAGCAGATCTAGCGGGAGCCCCGCGAACACCGGGGAGCTGTTTTTT; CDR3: CASRSSGSPANTGELFF
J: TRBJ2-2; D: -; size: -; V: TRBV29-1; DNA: TGCAGCGTTGACAGGAGGGCCGGGGAGCTGTTTTTT; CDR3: CSVDRRAGELFF
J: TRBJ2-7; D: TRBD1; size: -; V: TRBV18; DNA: TGTGCCAGCTCACCATCGACAGGGAGAGGCGAGCAGTACTTC; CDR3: CASSPSTGRGEQYF
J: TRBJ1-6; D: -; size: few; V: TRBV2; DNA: TGTGCCAGCGACCAGGGGACGAATTCACCCCTCCACTTT; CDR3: CASDQGTNSPLHF
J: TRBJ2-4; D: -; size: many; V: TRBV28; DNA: TGTGCCAGCAGTTTTGAGGGGATTGTCAAAAACATTCAGTACTTC; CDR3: CASSFEGIVKNIQYF